This T cell receptor (beta chain) was documented in a study of blood T cells in healthy people across ages. General study findings and limits: Without sorted subsets, naive and antigen-experienced compartments could not be conclusively compared. Possibly, changes in expanded clonotypes were confounded because donor CMV status was unknown.

CDR3 length: 14 residues. CDR1 and CDR2 from the germline V gene are DFQATT and SNEGSKA (reference sequence). Between the trimmed V and J ends, which lost 5 bases and 8 bases, there was a span of 16 bases. Regarding this clonotype: Its specificity is unknown.

A second PCR, run for 7 to 11 cycles, used a sample-barcoded 5' primer plus a J-beta primer mix. TCRdb reanalysed the 5' RACE reads using MiXCR and keeps one entry per CDR3 protein. Of 600,000 to 1,000,000 distinct CDR3 sequences in the sample, roughly 64% were seen once. The sample comprised blood. The TCR sequence derives from a man in his thirties or forties in good health. The chain uses TRBV20-1 and TRBJ1-6; tentatively, D is TRBD1 (6 bases). This chain's CDR3 is CSAGTGQTYSPLHF. In nucleotides, the CDR3 is TGCAGTGCTGGAACCGGACAGACCTATTCACCCCTCCACTTT.